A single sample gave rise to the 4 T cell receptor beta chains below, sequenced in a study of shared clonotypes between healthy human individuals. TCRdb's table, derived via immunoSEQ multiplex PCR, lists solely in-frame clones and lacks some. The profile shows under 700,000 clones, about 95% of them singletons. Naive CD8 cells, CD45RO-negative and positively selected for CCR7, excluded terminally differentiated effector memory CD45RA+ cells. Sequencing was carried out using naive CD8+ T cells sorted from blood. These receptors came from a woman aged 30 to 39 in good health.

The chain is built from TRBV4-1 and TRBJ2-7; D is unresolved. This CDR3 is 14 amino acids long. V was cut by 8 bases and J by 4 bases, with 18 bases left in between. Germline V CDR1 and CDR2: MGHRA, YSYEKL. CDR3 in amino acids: CASADKNEAYEQYF. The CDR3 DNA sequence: TGCGCCAGCGCCGACAAAAATGAGGCGTACGAGCAGTACTTC.

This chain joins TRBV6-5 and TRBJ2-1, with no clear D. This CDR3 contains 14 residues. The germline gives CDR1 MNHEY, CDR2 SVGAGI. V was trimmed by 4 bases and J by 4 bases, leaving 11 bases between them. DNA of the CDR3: TGTGCCAGCAGTTCCTTAACAGTTTACAATGAGCAGTTCTTC. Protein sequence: CASSSLTVYNEQFF.

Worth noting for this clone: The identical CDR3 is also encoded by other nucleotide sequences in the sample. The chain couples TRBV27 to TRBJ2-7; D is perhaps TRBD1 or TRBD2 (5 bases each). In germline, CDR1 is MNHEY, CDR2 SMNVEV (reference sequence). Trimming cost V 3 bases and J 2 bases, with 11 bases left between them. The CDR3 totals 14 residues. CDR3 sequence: CASSLTGTAYEQYF. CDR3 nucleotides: TGTGCCAGCAGTTTGACCGGGACGGCCTACGAGCAGTACTTC.

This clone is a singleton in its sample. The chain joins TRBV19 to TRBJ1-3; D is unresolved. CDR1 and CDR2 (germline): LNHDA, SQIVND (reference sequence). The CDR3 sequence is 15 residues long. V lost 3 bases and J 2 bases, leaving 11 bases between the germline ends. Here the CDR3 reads CASSMAVGAGNTIYF. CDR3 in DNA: TGTGCCAGTAGTATGGCAGTGGGCGCTGGAAACACCATATATTTT.